This T cell receptor (beta chain) was identified during a study of cytomegalovirus exposure and HLA in healthy donors. Study-level results: For presence/absence analyses, sequencing depth was assumed to be roughly uniform across donors. Listed as cytomegalovirus-associated were 164 TCR beta chains.

The ends lost 3 bases at V and 2 bases at J; junction bases unmatched: 6. Looked up from germline, CDR1 is PRHDT and CDR2 is FYEKMQ (reference sequence). The CDR3 extends over 16 amino acids. Both 60 Vbeta primers and 13 Jbeta primers went into the PCR. TCRdb's copy holds only in-frame clones and misses some; the assay was immunoSEQ multiplex PCR. Of 75,000 to 90,000 clones detected, around 81% appear once; the ten largest clones hold roughly 6%. Turning to this clone: Its antigen is unknown.

The TCR originated in a male donor in good health and CMV-seropositive. The specimen sequenced was PBMCs. The J gene is TRBJ2-7, the V gene TRBV13; 11 bases agree with TRBD2. The CDR3 DNA is TGTGCCAGCAGCTTTGGACTAGCGGGCTATCCCTACGAGCAGTACTTC. Translating gives CASSFGLAGYPYEQYF.